The clone carrying this T cell receptor beta chain appeared a few times. The CDR3 length is 14 residues. The V gene end was trimmed by 7 bases and the J gene end by 4 bases; junction bases not matched to a gene: 5. The germline V gene encodes CDR1 SEHNR and CDR2 FQNEAQ (reference sequence). This sample was included in a study of read filtering for tumor transcriptome and immune sequencing. The library was built from about 400 ng RNA with molecular barcoded adaptors for alpha/delta and beta/gamma chains. TCRdb fed the reads into MiXCR, producing one record per CDR3 protein. The sample yields over 50,000 distinct CDR3 sequences, about 15% seen once.

J is TRBJ1-3 and V is TRBV7-9, with 9 bases lining up with TRBD1. The sequenced sample was a population of CD138-negative cells sorted from bone marrow. This TCR was sampled from a donor aged 40 or over with multiple myeloma. The CDR3 nucleotides read TGTGCCAGCAACACAGGGGGCTCCGGAAACACCATATATTTT. As protein: CASNTGGSGNTIYF. Full variable domain (remainder filled in from reference TRBV7-9 and TRBJ1-3): DTGVSQNPRHKITKRGQNVTFRCDPISEHNRLYWYRQTLGQGPEFLTYFQNEAQLEKSRLLSDRFSAERPKGSFSTLEIQRTEQGDSAMYLCASNTGGSGNTIYFGEGSWLTVV.